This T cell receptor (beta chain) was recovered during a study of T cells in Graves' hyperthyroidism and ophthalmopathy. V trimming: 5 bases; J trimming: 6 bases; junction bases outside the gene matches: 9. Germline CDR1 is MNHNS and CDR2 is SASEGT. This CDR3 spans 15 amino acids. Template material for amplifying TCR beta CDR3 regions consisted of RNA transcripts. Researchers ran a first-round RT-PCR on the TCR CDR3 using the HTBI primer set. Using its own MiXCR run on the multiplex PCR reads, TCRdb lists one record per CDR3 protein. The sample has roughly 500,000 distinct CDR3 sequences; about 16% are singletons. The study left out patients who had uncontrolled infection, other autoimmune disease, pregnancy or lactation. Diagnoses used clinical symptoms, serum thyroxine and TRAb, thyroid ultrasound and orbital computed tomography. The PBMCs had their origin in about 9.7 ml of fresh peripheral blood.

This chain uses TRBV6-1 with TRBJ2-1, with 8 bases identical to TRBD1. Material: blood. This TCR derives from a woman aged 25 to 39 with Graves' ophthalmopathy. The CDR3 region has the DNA TGTGCCAGCAGTTTCGGACAGGGTCCGGCCAATGAGCAGTTCTTC. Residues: CASSFGQGPANEQFF.